These 25 T cell receptor beta chains were all obtained from the same sample, sequenced in a study of T-cell reconstitution after alpha-beta-depleted transplantation in children. Preparation of the TCRbeta library was carried out with unique molecular identifiers. One entry per CDR3 protein, called by TCRdb with MiXCR from the PCR reads. The profile shows approximately 250,000 distinct CDR3 sequences, 25% of them singletons. Sequencing used PBMCs, obtained before TCRalphabeta/CD19-depleted stem cell transplant. The receptors were sampled from a girl aged 2 to 9 with Fanconi anemia, due to receive a stem cell transplant.

Ten or more counts support this clonotype. CDR3 sequence: CSARVPGQGNTEAFF. As DNA, the CDR3 is TGCAGTGCTAGAGTACCAGGACAGGGGAACACTGAAGCTTTCTTT. The chain is built from TRBV20-1 and TRBJ1-1; 8 nucleotides match TRBD1. This CDR3 spans 15 amino acids. With 1 base clipped from V and 1 base from J, the junction kept 5 bases outside the gene matches. Germline V CDR1 and CDR2: DFQATT, SNEGSKA (reference sequence).

Many counts were recorded for this clonotype. This chain connects TRBV6-2 or TRBV6-3 to TRBJ2-2; no clear D. V dropped 6 bases and J dropped 8 bases, with 10 bases sitting between them. The CDR3 consists of 12 residues. From germline, CDR1 is MNHEY and CDR2 SVGEGT. The CDR3: CASRSRTGELFF. CDR3 DNA: TGTGCCAGCAGATCCCGAACGGGGGAGCTGTTTTTT.

This clonotype was found many times. This chain connects TRBV20-1 to TRBJ2-1; 10 nucleotides line up with TRBD1. The V segment lost 6 bases and the J segment 7 bases; nucleotides outside the gene matches: 6. CDR1 is DFQATT and CDR2 is SNEGSKA in the germline V gene (reference sequence). This CDR3 is 13 amino acids long. This chain's CDR3 is CSAGPGQGNEQFF. The CDR3 coding sequence is TGCAGTGCCGGCCCGGGACAGGGGAATGAGCAGTTCTTC.

The sample holds many counts of this clonotype. The J gene is TRBJ2-1, the V gene TRBV5-1; the match to TRBD2 covers 16 bases. The germline CDR1 and CDR2 sequences are SGHRS and YFSETQ. The CDR3 is made up of 18 amino acids. Unmatched junction bases numbered 14, after V lost 5 bases and J lost 9 bases. CDR3: CASSFAPRGTSGGGEQFF. Here the CDR3 DNA reads TGCGCCAGCAGTTTTGCCCCGCGGGGGACTAGCGGGGGGGGTGAGCAGTTCTTC.

The CDR3 loop is CASSVELGLAGTGELFF. DNA of the CDR3: TGTGCCAGCAGCGTAGAGCTGGGACTAGCTGGCACCGGGGAGCTGTTTTTT. The rearrangement links TRBV9 to TRBJ2-2, with 9 bases that match TRBD2. Trimming cost V 0 bases and J 4 bases; bases outside gene matches: 7. This CDR3 spans 17 amino acids. Germline V gene sequence: CDR1 SGDLS, CDR2 YYNGEE.

This clonotype was found many times. This chain links TRBV12-3 or TRBV12-4 with TRBJ2-7; D is possibly TRBD2 (6 bases). V gave up 2 bases and J gave up 0 bases, with 8 bases separating them. The CDR3 extends over 14 amino acids. This CDR3 reads CASSLLASSYEQYF. The CDR3 DNA reads TGTGCCAGCAGTTTACTAGCGAGCTCCTACGAGCAGTACTTC.

The sample holds many counts of this clonotype. Here the CDR3 DNA reads TGCAGTGCTAGAGATACGGCGGGGTTTGGTGAAGCTTTCTTT. It is translated as CSARDTAGFGEAFF. This chain uses TRBV20-1 with TRBJ1-1; no clear D. The CDR3 loop spans 14 amino acids. Trimming cost V 0 bases and J 7 bases, with 15 bases left between them. The germline gives CDR1 DFQATT, CDR2 SNEGSKA (reference sequence).

V and J are TRBV6-1 and TRBJ2-1, with 10 positions matching TRBD1. Trimming at V came to 7 bases and at J to 2 bases, leaving 5 bases not matched to a gene. The CDR3 is 15 amino acids. Germline-derived CDR1 and CDR2 are MNHNS and SASEGT. The CDR3 is CASTWDRGTYNEQFF. The CDR3 nucleotides are TGTGCCAGCACCTGGGACAGGGGCACCTACAATGAGCAGTTCTTC.

V and J are TRBV29-1 and TRBJ2-3; 7 bases fit TRBD2. V was pared by 4 bases and J by 3 bases, with 4 bases of the junction left unmatched. The CDR3 contains 13 residues. From germline, CDR1 is SQVTM and CDR2 ANQGSEA. CDR3 residues: CSVGGSRTDTQYF. DNA for the CDR3: TGCAGCGTTGGCGGGAGTAGAACAGATACGCAGTATTTT.

There are many counts of this clonotype. The chain has TRBV20-1 and TRBJ2-7, with TRBD2 matching 13 bases. Per germline, CDR1 DFQATT and CDR2 SNEGSKA (reference sequence). The CDR3 sequence is 17 residues long. With 0 bases clipped from V and 4 bases from J, the junction kept 9 bases outside the gene matches. CDR3 loop: CSARDPLAGGELYEQYF. CDR3 nucleotide sequence: TGCAGTGCTAGAGATCCACTAGCGGGAGGGGAGTTGTACGAGCAGTACTTC.

The V call is TRBV7-3, the J call TRBJ2-2; D not resolved. V lost 3 bases and J lost 2, with 4 bases in between. From germline, CDR1 is SGHTA and CDR2 FQGTGA. The CDR3 is 13 residues long. CDR3: CASSFDNTGELFF. CDR3 coding DNA: TGTGCCAGCAGCTTCGATAACACCGGGGAGCTGTTTTTT.

In its sample, this clonotype was seen many times. The V and J genes are TRBV20-1 and TRBJ2-5; a weak D match, TRBD1 (5 bases). Trimming removed 0 bases from V and 5 bases from J, with 10 bases in between. CDR1 DFQATT and CDR2 SNEGSKA come from the germline V gene (reference sequence). This CDR3 has 13 residues. The CDR3 loop is CSAREPRVETQYF. CDR3 in DNA: TGCAGTGCTAGAGAACCCAGGGTTGAGACCCAGTACTTC.

This clonotype was counted ten times or more. The V gene is TRBV15, the J gene TRBJ1-4, with D perhaps TRBD1 (5 bases). The CDR3 length is 14 residues. Germline V gene lookup returns CDR1 LNHNV and CDR2 YYDKDF (reference sequence). The V end was cut by 9 bases, the J end by 5 bases, with 16 bases between. DNA of the CDR3: TGTGCCACTAGACGGGACGTCGGGAATGAAAAACTGTTTTTT. Residues: CATRRDVGNEKLFF.

This clonotype came up many times. The CDR3 sequence is CSARNARGGLGANVLTF. CDR3 DNA sequence: TGCAGTGCTAGAAACGCGCGGGGGGGACTGGGGGCCAACGTCCTGACTTTC. V is TRBV20-1 and J is TRBJ2-6, with 9 bases identical to TRBD2. CDR1 DFQATT and CDR2 SNEGSKA come from the germline V gene (reference sequence). V gave up 2 bases and J gave up 4 bases; unmatched junction bases: 9. The CDR3 totals 17 residues.

This clonotype has just a few counts. This chain uses TRBV12-3 or TRBV12-4 with TRBJ1-2, with D unclear. The CDR3 is 12 residues long. The V and J ends lost 5 bases and 6 bases respectively, with 10 bases between them. Here the CDR3 reads CASSASVNGYTF. In DNA, the CDR3 is TGTGCCAGCAGTGCTTCGGTAAATGGCTACACCTTC.

This clonotype came up many times. The chain's CDR3 is CASSYRDSPNEQFF. The CDR3 DNA is TGTGCCAGCAGCTACCGGGACAGCCCCAATGAGCAGTTCTTC. The chain employs TRBV6-5 and TRBJ2-1, with 7 bases matching TRBD1. Germline CDR1 MNHEY, CDR2 SVGAGI. The V gene end was trimmed by 6 bases and the J gene end by 6 bases; junction bases not matched to a gene: 8. CDR3 length equals 14 residues.

This clonotype has a count of ten or more. This chain joins TRBV29-1 and TRBJ1-2, with D perhaps matching TRBD1 (5 bases). The CDR3 sequence is 14 residues long. Germline V gene data show CDR1 as SQVTM and CDR2 as ANQGSEA. The germline V and J ends were trimmed by 4 bases and 3 bases, with 15 bases remaining between them. CDR3 amino acids: CSVVGQQVYYGYTF. The CDR3 DNA follows: TGCAGCGTTGTGGGGCAACAGGTCTACTATGGCTACACCTTC.

This sequence joins TRBV6-5 and TRBJ1-4; no definite D call. V lost 0 bases to trimming and J lost 8 bases, with 10 bases between them. Germline loops: CDR1 MNHEY, CDR2 SVGAGI. This CDR3 is built from 14 residues. CDR3 sequence (DNA): TGTGCCAGCAGTTACTCCGGCAGTCGCGAAAAACTGTTTTTT. It is translated as CASSYSGSREKLFF.

This chain connects TRBV7-2 to TRBJ2-1; unclear D gene. Trimming shortened V by 2 bases and J by 4 bases, and 12 bases separated the two germline ends. The CDR3 runs to 15 residues. CDR1 is SGHTA, CDR2 FQGNSA, per germline. CDR3 in DNA: TGTGCCAGCAGCTTATTAGGCGGCCCTTACAATGAGCAGTTCTTC. Protein sequence: CASSLLGGPYNEQFF. Together with reference TRBV7-2 and TRBJ2-1, the CDR3 gives the full variable domain: GAGVSQSPSNKVTEKGKDVELRCDPISGHTALYWYRQSLGQGLEFLIYFQGNSAPDKSGLPSDRFSAERTGGSVSTLTIQRTQQEDSAVYLCASSLLGGPYNEQFFGPGTRLTVL.

The chain combines TRBV21-1 with TRBJ2-1; the table gives TRBD1 as D, unverified against the DNA. TRBV21-1 is assigned pseudogene status. This CDR3 comprises 19 residues. The CDR3 bases are TGTGCCAGCAGAGATCAGGGCCGGGACAGGGAGCTAGCGAACAATGAGCAGTTCTTC. Translation gives CASRDQGRDRELANNEQFF.

The gene calls are TRBV29-1 and TRBJ2-3; 9 nucleotides match TRBD2. Germline CDR1 reads SQVTM; CDR2 reads ANQGSEA. CDR3 size: 13 residues. The trim removed 4 bases at V and 5 bases at J, leaving 4 bases unmatched. The CDR3, as DNA: TGCAGCGTTGGACTAGCGGTAAAAGATACGCAGTATTTT. Its protein is CSVGLAVKDTQYF.

CDR3 amino acids: CSARERGSYEQYF. The CDR3, as DNA: TGCAGTGCTAGAGAGAGGGGTTCCTACGAGCAGTACTTC. V is TRBV20-1 and J is TRBJ2-7; D may match TRBD1 or TRBD2 (5 bases each). Between the trimmed V and J ends, which lost 0 bases and 1 base, there was a span of 7 bases. This CDR3 region has 13 residues. Germline CDR1 and CDR2: DFQATT and SNEGSKA (reference sequence).

This clonotype was counted between two and nine times. This chain joins TRBV2 and TRBJ2-7; perhaps TRBD1 as D (5 bases). The CDR3 runs to 14 residues. Germline CDR1 and CDR2: SNHLY and FYNNEI. V was cut by 2 bases and J by 4 bases, with 12 bases left in between. The CDR3 reads CASSEKQVGYEQYF. CDR3 nucleotide sequence: TGTGCCAGCAGTGAAAAACAGGTCGGGTACGAGCAGTACTTC.

The CDR3, as DNA: TGTGCCAGCAGCTTTACAGGGGGCGCCGGGGAGGAGACCCAGTACTTC. Translating it yields CASSFTGGAGEETQYF. The chain couples TRBV7-2 to TRBJ2-5; 9 nucleotides line up with TRBD1. The germline gives CDR1 SGHTA, CDR2 FQGNSA. The CDR3 is made up of 16 amino acids. The ends lost 3 bases at V and 5 bases at J; junction bases unmatched: 10.

The table lists this clonotype with a few counts. The genes are TRBV5-1 and TRBJ2-7; a weak D match, TRBD2 (6 bases). Germline CDR1 reads SGHRS; CDR2 reads YFSETQ. The CDR3 contains 13 residues. Trimming took 7 bases from V and 5 from J, leaving 16 bases between them. The CDR3 DNA sequence: TGCGCCAGCCGTCCGGCAGGGAGGAACGAGCAGTACTTC. The encoded protein is CASRPAGRNEQYF.